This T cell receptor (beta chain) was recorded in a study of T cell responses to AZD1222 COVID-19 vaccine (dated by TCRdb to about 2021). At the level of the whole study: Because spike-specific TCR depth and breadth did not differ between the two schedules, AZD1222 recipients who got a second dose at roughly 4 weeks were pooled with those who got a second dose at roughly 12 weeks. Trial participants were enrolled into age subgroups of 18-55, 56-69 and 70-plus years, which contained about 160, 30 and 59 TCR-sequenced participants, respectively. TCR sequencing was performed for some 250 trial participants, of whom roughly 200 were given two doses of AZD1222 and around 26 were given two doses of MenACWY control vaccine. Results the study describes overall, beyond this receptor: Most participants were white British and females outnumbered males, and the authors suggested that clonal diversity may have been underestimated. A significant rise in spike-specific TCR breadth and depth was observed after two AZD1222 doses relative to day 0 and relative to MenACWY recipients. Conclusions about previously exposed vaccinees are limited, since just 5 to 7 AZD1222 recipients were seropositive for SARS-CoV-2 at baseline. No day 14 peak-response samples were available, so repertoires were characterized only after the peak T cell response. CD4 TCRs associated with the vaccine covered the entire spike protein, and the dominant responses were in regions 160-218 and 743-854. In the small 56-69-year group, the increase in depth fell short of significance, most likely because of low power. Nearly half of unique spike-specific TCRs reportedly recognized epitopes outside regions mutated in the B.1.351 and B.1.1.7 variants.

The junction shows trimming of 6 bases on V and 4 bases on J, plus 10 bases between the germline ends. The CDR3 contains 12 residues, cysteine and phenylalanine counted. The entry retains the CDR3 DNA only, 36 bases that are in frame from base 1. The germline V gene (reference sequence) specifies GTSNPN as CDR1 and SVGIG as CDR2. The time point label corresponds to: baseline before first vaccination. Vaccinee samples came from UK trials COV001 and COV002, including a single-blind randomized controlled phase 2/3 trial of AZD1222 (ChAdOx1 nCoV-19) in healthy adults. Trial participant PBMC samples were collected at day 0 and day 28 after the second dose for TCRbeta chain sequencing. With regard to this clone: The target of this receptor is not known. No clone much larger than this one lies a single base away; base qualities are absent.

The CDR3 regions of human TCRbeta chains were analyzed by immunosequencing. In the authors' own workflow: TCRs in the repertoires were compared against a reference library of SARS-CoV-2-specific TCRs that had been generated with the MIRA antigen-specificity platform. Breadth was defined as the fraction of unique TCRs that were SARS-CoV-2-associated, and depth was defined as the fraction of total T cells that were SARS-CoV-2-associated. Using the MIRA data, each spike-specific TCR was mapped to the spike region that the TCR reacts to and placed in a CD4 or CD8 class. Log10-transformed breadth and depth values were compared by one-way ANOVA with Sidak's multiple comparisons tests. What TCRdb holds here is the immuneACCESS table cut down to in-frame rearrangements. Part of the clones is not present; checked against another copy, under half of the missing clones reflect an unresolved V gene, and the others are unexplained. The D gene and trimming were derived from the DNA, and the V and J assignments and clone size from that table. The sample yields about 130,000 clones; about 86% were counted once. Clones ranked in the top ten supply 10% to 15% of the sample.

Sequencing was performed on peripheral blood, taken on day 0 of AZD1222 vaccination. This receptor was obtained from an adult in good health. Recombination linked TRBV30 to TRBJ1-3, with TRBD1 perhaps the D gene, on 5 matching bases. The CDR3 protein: CACQGTGNTIYF. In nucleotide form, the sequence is TGTGCCTGTCAGGGCACGGGAAACACCATATATTTT.